This T cell receptor beta chain was identified in a study of radiotherapy plus CTLA-4 blockade in lung cancer. V dropped 0 bases and J dropped 5; count of bases not matched to a gene: 6. CDR3 length: 16 residues. Germline V gene lookup returns CDR1 SEHNR and CDR2 FQNEAQ (reference sequence). Only in-frame clones appear in the TCRdb table, and some are missing; sequencing was by immunoSEQ multiplex PCR. The sample records 75,000 to 95,000 clones, around 80% being singletons. Note on this clone: What it binds is unknown.

Study-wide findings and caveats: Radiotherapy plus ipilimumab was followed by expansion in blood of tumor-derived TCR clones.

The receptor comes from a human donor with non-small cell lung cancer that progressed on radiotherapy plus ipilimumab. Specimen: peripheral blood, collected from a patient treated with radiotherapy plus ipilimumab. The chain recombines TRBV7-9 with TRBJ2-2, with TRBD1 identical over 7 bases. The DNA for the CDR3 is TGTGCCAGCAGCTTAGCGCTGGGACAGCTAACCGGGGAGCTGTTTTTT. Its protein product is CASSLALGQLTGELFF.